The rows below give T cell receptor beta chains drawn from one sample of a study of regulatory T cells in long-lasting Graves disease. TCRdb itself ran the multiplex PCR reads through MiXCR, one entry per CDR3 protein. Altogether 500,000 or so distinct CDR3 sequences are present, 15% to 20% being singletons, with the ten largest covering 20% to 25%. This sample also belongs to another study, concerning T cells in Graves' hyperthyroidism and ophthalmopathy.

Sequenced material: peripheral blood mononuclear cells (PBMCs), taken at new diagnosis, from a patient treated with antithyroid drugs. The receptors shown here come from a middle-aged woman with Graves disease. The CDR3 runs from the conserved cysteine through the conserved F or W.

V,J,CDR3
TRBV3-1,TRBJ2-3,CASSPTRGDGTDTQYF
TRBV12-3/TRBV12-4,TRBJ2-1,CASSLKIREWWTSGTDGRDEQFF
TRBV29-1,TRBJ2-2,CSAGGVNGELFF
TRBV2,TRBJ1-2,CASSPRTANYGYTF
TRBV12-3/TRBV12-4,TRBJ2-7,CASSSIYEQYF
TRBV28,TRBJ2-1,CASSFTQREQFF
TRBV3-1,TRBJ1-1,CASSRWSNTEAFF
TRBV7-6,TRBJ1-3,CASSQDLLWAGNTIYF
TRBV9,TRBJ1-2,CASSVAGHLNYGYTF
TRBV29-1,TRBJ1-1,CSVEGRNRYTEAFF
TRBV19,TRBJ1-1,CASSLILNSLDTEAFF
TRBV20-1,TRBJ1-2,CSVETGNYGYTF
TRBV10-2,TRBJ1-5,CASSDRTGRTNQPQHF
TRBV4-1,TRBJ2-7,CASSQTGPKDKQYF
TRBV3-1,TRBJ2-7,CASSYAGGTGAYEQYF
TRBV12-3/TRBV12-4,TRBJ1-1,CASSLGLGNTEAFF
TRBV24-1,.,CATSDSTGWGETQYF